The clone carrying this TCR beta chain was found a few times. The record originates from a study of blood T cells in healthy people across ages. Then a second PCR, running roughly 7 to 11 cycles, was carried out with a sample-barcoded 5' primer and a J-beta primer mix. TCRdb itself ran the 5' RACE reads through MiXCR, one entry per CDR3 protein. The sample lists roughly 680,000 distinct CDR3 sequences, 20% to 25% occurring once. CDR3 length: 14 amino acids. V was pared by 8 bases and J by 2 bases, with 16 bases between. CDR1 is DFQATT, CDR2 SNEGSKA, per germline (reference sequence). This chain links TRBV20-1 with TRBJ1-5, with D possibly being TRBD1 (5 bases). The sequencing input was blood. The source of this sequence is a man aged 70 or older in good health. The CDR3 region has the DNA TGCAGTACCAGGGCAGGGTCTGGCAATCAGCCCCAGCATTTT. Amino acids: CSTRAGSGNQPQHF.